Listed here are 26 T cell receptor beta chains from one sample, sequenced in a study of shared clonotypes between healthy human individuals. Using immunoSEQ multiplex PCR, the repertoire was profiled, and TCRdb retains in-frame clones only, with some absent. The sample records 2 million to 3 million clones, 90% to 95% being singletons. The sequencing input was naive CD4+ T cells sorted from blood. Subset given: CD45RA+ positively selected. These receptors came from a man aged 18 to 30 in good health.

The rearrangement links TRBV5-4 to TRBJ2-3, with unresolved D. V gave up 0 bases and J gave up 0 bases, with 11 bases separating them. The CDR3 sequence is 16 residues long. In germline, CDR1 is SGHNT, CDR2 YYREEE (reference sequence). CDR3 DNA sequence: TGTGCCAGCAGCTTGGGCGGCCACACTAGCACAGATACGCAGTATTTT. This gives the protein CASSLGGHTSTDTQYF.

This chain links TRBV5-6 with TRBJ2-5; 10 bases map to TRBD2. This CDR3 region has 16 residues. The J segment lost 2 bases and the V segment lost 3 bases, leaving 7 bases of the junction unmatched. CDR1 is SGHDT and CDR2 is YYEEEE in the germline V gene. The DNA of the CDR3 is TGTGCCAGCAGCTCTACTAGCGGGGACAATCAAGAGACCCAGTACTTC. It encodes CASSSTSGDNQETQYF. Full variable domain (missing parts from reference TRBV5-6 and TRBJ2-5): DAGVTQSPTHLIKTRGQQVTLRCSPKSGHDTVSWYQQALGQGPQFIFQYYEEEERQRGNFPDRFSGHQFPNYSSELNVNALLLGDSALYLCASSSTSGDNQETQYFGPGTRLLVL.

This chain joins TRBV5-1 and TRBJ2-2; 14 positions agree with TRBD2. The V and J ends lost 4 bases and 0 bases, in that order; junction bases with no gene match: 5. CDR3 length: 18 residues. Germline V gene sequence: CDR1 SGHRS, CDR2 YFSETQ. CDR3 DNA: TGCGCCAGCAGCCTAGGGACTAGCGGGAGAGCGAACACCGGGGAGCTGTTTTTT. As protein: CASSLGTSGRANTGELFF. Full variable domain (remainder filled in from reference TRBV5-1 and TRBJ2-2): KAGVTQTPRYLIKTRGQQVTLSCSPISGHRSVSWYQQTPGQGLQFLFEYFSETQRNKGNFPGRFSGRQFSNSRSEMNVSTLELGDSALYLCASSLGTSGRANTGELFFGEGSRLTVL.

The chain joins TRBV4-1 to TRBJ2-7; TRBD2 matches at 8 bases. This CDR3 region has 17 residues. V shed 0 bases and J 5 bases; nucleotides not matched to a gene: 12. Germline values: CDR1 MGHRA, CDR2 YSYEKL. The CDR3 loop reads CASSQEWVGRVPNEQYF. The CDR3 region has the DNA TGCGCCAGCAGCCAAGAATGGGTCGGGAGGGTTCCCAACGAGCAGTACTTC.

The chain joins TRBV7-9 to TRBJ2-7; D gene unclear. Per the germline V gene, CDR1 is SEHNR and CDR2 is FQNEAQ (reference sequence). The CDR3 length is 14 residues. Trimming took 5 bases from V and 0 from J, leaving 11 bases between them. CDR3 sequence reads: CASSTKAGSYEQYF. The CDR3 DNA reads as TGTGCCAGCAGCACTAAGGCTGGCTCCTACGAGCAGTACTTC. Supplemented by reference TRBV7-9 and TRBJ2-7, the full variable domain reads DTGVSQNPRHKITKRGQNVTFRCDPISEHNRLYWYRQTLGQGPEFLTYFQNEAQLEKSRLLSDRFSAERPKGSFSTLEIQRTEQGDSAMYLCASSTKAGSYEQYFGPGTRLTVT.

CDR3 nucleotides: TGCGCCAGCAGCTTGGAACTAGCGGGAGCCATGGAGCAGTTCTTC. It encodes CASSLELAGAMEQFF. The chain links TRBV5-1 to TRBJ2-1, with TRBD2 matching 11 bases. Germline V lookup: CDR1 SGHRS, CDR2 YFSETQ. V lost 0 bases, J lost 10 bases, and 6 bases stayed unmatched. This CDR3 has 15 residues.

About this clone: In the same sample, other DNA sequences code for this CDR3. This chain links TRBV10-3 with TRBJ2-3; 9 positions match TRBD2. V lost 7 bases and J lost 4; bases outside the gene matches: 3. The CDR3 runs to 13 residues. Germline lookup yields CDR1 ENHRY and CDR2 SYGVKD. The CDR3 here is CAIKTSGADTQYF. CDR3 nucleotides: TGTGCCATCAAGACTAGCGGCGCAGATACGCAGTATTTT.

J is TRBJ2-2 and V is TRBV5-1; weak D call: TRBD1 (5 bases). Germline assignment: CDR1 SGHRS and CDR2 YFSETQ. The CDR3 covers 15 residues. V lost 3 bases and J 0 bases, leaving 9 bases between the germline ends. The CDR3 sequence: CASSYDSSNTGELFF. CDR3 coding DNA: TGCGCCAGCAGCTACGACAGTTCGAACACCGGGGAGCTGTTTTTT.

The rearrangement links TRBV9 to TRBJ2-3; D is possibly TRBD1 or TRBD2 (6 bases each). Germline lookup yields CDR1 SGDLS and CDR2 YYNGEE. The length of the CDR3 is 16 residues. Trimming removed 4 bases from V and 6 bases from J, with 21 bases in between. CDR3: CASSPGVGGVTDTQYF. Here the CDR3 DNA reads TGTGCCAGCAGCCCGGGGGTCGGGGGCGTCACGGATACGCAGTATTTT.

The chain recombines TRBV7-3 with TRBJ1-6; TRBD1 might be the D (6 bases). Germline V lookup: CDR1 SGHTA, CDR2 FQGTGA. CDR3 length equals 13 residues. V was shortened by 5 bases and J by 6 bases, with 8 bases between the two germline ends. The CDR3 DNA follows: TGTGCCAGCAGCCCGGACAGTAATTCACCCCTCCACTTT. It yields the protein CASSPDSNSPLHF.

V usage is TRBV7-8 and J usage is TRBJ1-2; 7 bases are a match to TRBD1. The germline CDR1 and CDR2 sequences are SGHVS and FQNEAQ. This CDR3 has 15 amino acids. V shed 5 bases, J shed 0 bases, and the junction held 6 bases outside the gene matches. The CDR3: CASSPQTGPNYGYTF. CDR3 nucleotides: TGTGCCAGCAGCCCGCAGACAGGGCCTAACTATGGCTACACCTTC. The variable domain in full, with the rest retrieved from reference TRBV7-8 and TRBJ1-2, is GAGVSQSPRYKVAKRGQDVALRCDPISGHVSLFWYQQALGQGPEFLTYFQNEAQLDKSGLPSDRFFAERPEGSVSTLKIQRTQQEDSAVYLCASSPQTGPNYGYTFGSGTRLTVV.

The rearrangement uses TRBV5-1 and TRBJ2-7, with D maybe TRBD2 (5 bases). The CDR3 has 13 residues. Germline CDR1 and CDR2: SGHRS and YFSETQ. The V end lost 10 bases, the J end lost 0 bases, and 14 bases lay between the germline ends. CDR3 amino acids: CALQDSTSYEQYF. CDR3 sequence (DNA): TGCGCCCTGCAGGACTCCACCTCCTACGAGCAGTACTTC.

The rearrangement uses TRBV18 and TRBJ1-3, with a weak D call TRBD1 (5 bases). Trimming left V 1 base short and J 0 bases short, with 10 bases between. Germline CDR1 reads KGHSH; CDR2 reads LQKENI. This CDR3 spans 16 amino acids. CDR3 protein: CASSPQRGFSGNTIYF. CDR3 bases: TGTGCCAGCTCACCACAGCGGGGGTTCTCTGGAAACACCATATATTTT.

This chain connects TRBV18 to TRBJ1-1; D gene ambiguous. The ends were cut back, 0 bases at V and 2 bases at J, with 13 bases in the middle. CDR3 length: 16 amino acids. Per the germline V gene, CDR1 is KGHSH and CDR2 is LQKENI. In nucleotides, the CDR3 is TGTGCCAGCTCACCACCGGCGTCTACTTCAAACACTGAAGCTTTCTTT. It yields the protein CASSPPASTSNTEAFF.

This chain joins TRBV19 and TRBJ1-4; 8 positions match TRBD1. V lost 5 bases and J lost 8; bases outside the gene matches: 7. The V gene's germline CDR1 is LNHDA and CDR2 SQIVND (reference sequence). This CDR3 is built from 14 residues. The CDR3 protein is CASSPTGTGEKLFF. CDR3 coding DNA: TGTGCCAGTAGTCCCACCGGGACAGGAGAAAAACTGTTTTTT. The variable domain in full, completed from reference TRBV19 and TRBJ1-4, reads DGGITQSPKYLFRKEGQNVTLSCEQNLNHDAMYWYRQDPGQGLRLIYYSQIVNDFQKGDIAEGYSVSREKKESFPLTVTSAQKNPTAFYLCASSPTGTGEKLFFGSGTQLSVL.

This chain's CDR3 is CAISESPGQETQYF. CDR3 in DNA: TGTGCCATCAGTGAGTCACCGGGTCAAGAGACCCAGTACTTC. V and J are TRBV10-3 and TRBJ2-5, with D hard to call. Trimming shortened V by 0 bases and J by 2 bases, and 7 bases separated the two germline ends. The germline gives CDR1 ENHRY, CDR2 SYGVKD. This CDR3 comprises 14 residues.

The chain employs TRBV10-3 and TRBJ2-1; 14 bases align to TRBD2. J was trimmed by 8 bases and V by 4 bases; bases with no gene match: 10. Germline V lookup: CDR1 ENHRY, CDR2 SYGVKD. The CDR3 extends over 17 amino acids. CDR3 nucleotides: TGTGCCATCAGTGGCAGGACTAGCGGGGGGACAGGGGATGAGCAGTTCTTC. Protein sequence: CAISGRTSGGTGDEQFF.

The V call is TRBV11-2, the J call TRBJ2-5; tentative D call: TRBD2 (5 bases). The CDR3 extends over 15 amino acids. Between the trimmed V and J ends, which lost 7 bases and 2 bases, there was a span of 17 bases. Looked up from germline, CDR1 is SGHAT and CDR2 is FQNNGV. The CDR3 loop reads CASKPGRTRQETQYF. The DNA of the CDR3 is TGTGCCAGCAAACCCGGTCGTACTAGACAAGAGACCCAGTACTTC.

The CDR3, as DNA: TGTGCCTGGAGTAACCCCGGCCTCTCTGGAAACACCATATATTTT. Protein sequence: CAWSNPGLSGNTIYF. J is TRBJ1-3 and V is TRBV30; D call uncertain. Trimming removed 2 bases from V and 0 bases from J, with 11 bases in between. Germline V gives CDR1 GTSNPN, CDR2 SVGIG (reference sequence). The CDR3 has 15 amino acids.

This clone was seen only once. The CDR3 region is CASSLGGSQFYGYTF. CDR3 nucleotide sequence: TGTGCCAGCAGTTTGGGGGGGAGTCAATTCTATGGCTACACCTTC. The V gene is TRBV6-1, the J gene TRBJ1-2; weak D call: TRBD1 (5 bases). The germline V gene has CDR1 MNHNS and CDR2 SASEGT. The V end lost 5 bases, the J end lost 4 bases, and 17 bases lay between the germline ends. The CDR3 is 15 residues long.

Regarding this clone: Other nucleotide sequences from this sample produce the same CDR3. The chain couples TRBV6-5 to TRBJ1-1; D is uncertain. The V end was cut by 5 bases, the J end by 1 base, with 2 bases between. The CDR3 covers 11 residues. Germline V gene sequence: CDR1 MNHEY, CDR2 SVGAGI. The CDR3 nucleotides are TGTGCCAGCAGTAGGAACACTGAAGCTTTCTTT. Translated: CASSRNTEAFF.

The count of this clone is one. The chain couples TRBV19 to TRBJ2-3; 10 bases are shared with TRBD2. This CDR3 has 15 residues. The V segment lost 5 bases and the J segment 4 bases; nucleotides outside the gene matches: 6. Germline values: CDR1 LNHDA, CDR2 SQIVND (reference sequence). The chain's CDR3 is CASSASGRGSDTQYF. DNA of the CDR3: TGTGCCAGTAGTGCAAGCGGGAGGGGATCAGATACGCAGTATTTT.

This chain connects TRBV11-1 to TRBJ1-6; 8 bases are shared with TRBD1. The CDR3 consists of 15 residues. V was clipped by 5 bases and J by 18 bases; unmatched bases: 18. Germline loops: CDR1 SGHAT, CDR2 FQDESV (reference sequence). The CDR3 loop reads CASSLGTGRFNFHHF. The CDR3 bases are TGTGCCAGCAGCCTCGGGACAGGACGTTTTAATTTTCACCACTTT.

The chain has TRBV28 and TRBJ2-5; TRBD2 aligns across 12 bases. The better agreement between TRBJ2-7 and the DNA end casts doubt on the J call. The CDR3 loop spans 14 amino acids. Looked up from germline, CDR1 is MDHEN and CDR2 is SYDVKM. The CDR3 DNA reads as TGTGCCACCTTACTAGCGGGGGGCTCCTACGAGCAGTACTTC. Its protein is CATLLAGGSYEQYF.

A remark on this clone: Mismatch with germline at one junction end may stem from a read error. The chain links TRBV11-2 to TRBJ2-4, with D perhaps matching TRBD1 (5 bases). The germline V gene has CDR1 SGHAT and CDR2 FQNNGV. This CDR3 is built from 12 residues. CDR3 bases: TGTGCCAGCAGCTTAGGGGCAGGGCCTAGTCACTTC. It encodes CASSLGAGPSHF.

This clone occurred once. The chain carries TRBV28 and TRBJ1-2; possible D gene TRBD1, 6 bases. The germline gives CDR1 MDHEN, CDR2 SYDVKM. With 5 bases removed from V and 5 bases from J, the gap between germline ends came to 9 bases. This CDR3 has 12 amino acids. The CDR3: CASSTDSYGYTF. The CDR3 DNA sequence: TGTGCCAGCAGTACGGACAGTTATGGCTACACCTTC.